This is a list of T cell receptor beta chains from one sample in a study of cytomegalovirus exposure and HLA in healthy donors. The data were produced by immunoSEQ multiplex PCR, yet TCRdb's version contains in-frame clones alone and is incomplete. The data contain approximately 150,000 clones, about 88% of them singletons. Specimen: PBMCs. All receptors derive from a woman aged 18-35 years in good health and CMV-seropositive. CDR3s include the opening cysteine and the closing phenylalanine or tryptophan. D genes are given only for firm matches. Only part of the rows carry a size: once, few, many, or a class if the clone is expanded.

D	V	length	size	J	CDR3	DNA
TRBD1	TRBV11-1	15	-	TRBJ2-3	CASSLGQGVTDTQYF	TGTGCCAGCAGCTTAGGACAGGGGGTTACAGATACGCAGTATTTT
TRBD2	TRBV6-4	16	-	TRBJ2-3	CASSLGLAGEADTQYF	TGTGCCAGCAGTTTGGGACTAGCGGGAGAAGCAGATACGCAGTATTTT
TRBD1	TRBV15	15	-	TRBJ1-1	CATSSRTGRTTEAFF	TGTGCCACCAGCTCACGGACAGGGAGGACGACTGAAGCTTTCTTT
-	TRBV11-3	13	-	TRBJ1-1	CASSYDGRGEAFF	TGTGCCAGCAGCTACGACGGAAGAGGGGAAGCTTTCTTT
TRBD1	TRBV4-1	16	-	TRBJ2-7	CASSQGLGQGAGEQYF	TGCGCCAGCAGCCAAGGGTTAGGACAGGGGGCTGGAGAGCAGTACTTC
TRBD1	TRBV4-3	16	few	TRBJ2-5	CASSQVLGTGQETQYF	TGCGCCAGCAGCCAGGTTCTGGGGACAGGGCAAGAGACCCAGTACTTC
-	TRBV6-5	15	once	TRBJ2-7	CASREYQTALYEQYF	TGTGCCAGCAGAGAGTACCAGACAGCCCTCTACGAGCAGTACTTC
-	TRBV30	14	few	TRBJ1-1	CAWRMAGMNTEAFF	TGTGCCTGGAGGATGGCAGGGATGAACACTGAAGCTTTCTTT
TRBD2	TRBV29-1	17	-	TRBJ2-1	CSVGGSGRAIRGNEQFF	TGCAGCGTTGGGGGCAGCGGGAGAGCTATAAGAGGTAATGAGCAGTTCTTC
-	TRBV14	12	-	TRBJ2-1	CASSPLAGLQFF	TGTGCCAGCAGCCCCCTCGCGGGACTTCAGTTCTTC
TRBD1	TRBV28	17	-	TRBJ1-3	CASSLSQGQWAGNTIYF	TGTGCCAGCAGTTTATCCCAGGGACAGTGGGCTGGAAACACCATATATTTT
TRBD2	TRBV18	14	-	TRBJ2-7	CASSTNSGMGEQYF	TGTGCCAGCTCAACGAATAGCGGGATGGGCGAGCAGTACTTC
-	TRBV5-6	16	-	TRBJ2-2	CASSPLSPQGLGELFF	TGTGCCAGCAGCCCACTTAGTCCGCAGGGCCTCGGGGAGCTGTTTTTT
TRBD1	TRBV5-1	15	-	TRBJ2-7	CASSLADRGPYEQYF	TGCGCCAGCAGCTTGGCCGACAGGGGTCCCTACGAGCAGTACTTC
-	TRBV5-4	12	once	TRBJ2-7	CASSPGFSEQYF	TGTGCCAGCAGCCCAGGGTTTAGCGAGCAGTACTTC